This is a list of T cell receptor beta chains from one sample in a study of cytomegalovirus exposure and HLA in healthy donors. Sequenced by immunoSEQ multiplex PCR; TCRdb stores in-frame clones only, minus some. The sample lists 150,000 or so clones, roughly 76% occurring once. The specimen was PBMCs. Receptors originate from a young woman in good health and CMV-seropositive. Both conserved end residues are part of each CDR3. D genes are given only for firm matches. Part of the rows lack a size; the others show once, few, many or a class for expanded clones.

V	J	size	D	DNA	CDR3
TRBV11-3	TRBJ2-5	.	.	TGTGCCAGCAGCTCCACCTTTGAGGGAGGCCAAGAGACCCAGTACTTC	CASSSTFEGGQETQYF
TRBV7-6	TRBJ1-1	few	.	TGTGCCAGCAGCTTAGGCGGCGAGGGTTGGGTGAACACTGAAGCTTTCTTT	CASSLGGEGWVNTEAFF
TRBV18	TRBJ1-1	.	TRBD1	TGTGCCAGCTCACCCGGGAGGGGGCAGAACACTGAAGCTTTCTTT	CASSPGRGQNTEAFF
TRBV4-2	TRBJ2-2	.	TRBD2	TGTGCCAGCAGCCAATACCCTAGCGGGGGGACGAACACCGGGGAGCTGTTTTTT	CASSQYPSGGTNTGELFF
TRBV7-9	TRBJ1-3	.	.	TGTGCCAGCAGCTTATCTCAGTCGTCAGGGGCAGAAGCTGGAAACACCATATATTTT	CASSLSQSSGAEAGNTIYF
TRBV27	TRBJ1-5	once	.	TGTGCCAGCAGTTTAGACTTGGGTGAGGGTTTCAATCAGCCCCAGCATTTT	CASSLDLGEGFNQPQHF
TRBV5-1	TRBJ1-6	.	.	TGCGCCAGCAGCACCGCGCGGGTCAGGGAGGACTCACCCCTCCACTTT	CASSTARVREDSPLHF
TRBV7-7	TRBJ2-3	once	.	TGTGCCAGCAGCTTCGGTCGGGCAGGGTCAGATACGCAGTATTTT	CASSFGRAGSDTQYF
TRBV6-6	TRBJ2-1	.	TRBD1	TGTGCCAGCAGTTTCTCCAACAGGGGGAAGTTCTTC	CASSFSNRGKFF
TRBV5-4	TRBJ1-6	few	.	TGTGCCAGCAGCTGGGCAGGGAATAATTCACCCCTCCACTTT	CASSWAGNNSPLHF
TRBV5-1	TRBJ2-7	.	.	TGCGCCAGCAGCTCTTCCCGGGGAGGCTACGAGCAGTACTTC	CASSSSRGGYEQYF
TRBV19	TRBJ1-2	.	TRBD1	TGTGCCACCCGACGAGACAGGGGGTTCGAAGGACGTTATGGCTACACCTTC	CATRRDRGFEGRYGYTF